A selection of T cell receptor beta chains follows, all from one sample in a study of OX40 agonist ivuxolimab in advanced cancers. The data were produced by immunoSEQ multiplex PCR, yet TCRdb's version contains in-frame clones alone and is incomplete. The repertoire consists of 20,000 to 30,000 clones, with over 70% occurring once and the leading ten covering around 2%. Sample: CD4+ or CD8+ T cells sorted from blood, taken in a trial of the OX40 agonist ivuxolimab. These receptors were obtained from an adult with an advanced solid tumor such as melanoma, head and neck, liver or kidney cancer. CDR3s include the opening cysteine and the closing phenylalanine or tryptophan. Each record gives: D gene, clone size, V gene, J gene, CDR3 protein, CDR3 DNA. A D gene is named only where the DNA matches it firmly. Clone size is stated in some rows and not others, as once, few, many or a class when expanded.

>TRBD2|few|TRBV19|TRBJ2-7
CASSIGTSGYEQYF
TGTGCCAGTAGTATCGGGACTAGCGGCTACGAGCAGTACTTC
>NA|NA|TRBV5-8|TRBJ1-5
CASGFGLSNQPQHF
TGTGCCAGCGGATTCGGGTTATCCAATCAGCCCCAGCATTTT
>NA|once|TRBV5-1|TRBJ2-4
CASSLGAGWGKNIQYF
TGCGCCAGCAGCTTGGGGGCAGGGTGGGGCAAAAACATTCAGTACTTC
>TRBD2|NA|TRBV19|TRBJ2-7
CASKVQRGSYEQYF
TGTGCCAGTAAGGTGCAGCGGGGCTCCTACGAGCAGTACTTC
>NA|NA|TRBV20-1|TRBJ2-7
CSAGPYLPHF
TGCAGTGCTGGCCCCTATCTGCCGCACTTC
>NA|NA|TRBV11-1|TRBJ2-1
CASSLGRYNEQFF
TGTGCCAGCAGCTTAGGACGTTACAATGAGCAGTTCTTC
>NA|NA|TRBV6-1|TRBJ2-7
CASSARQDGEQYF
TGTGCCAGCAGTGCTCGACAGGACGGCGAGCAGTACTTC
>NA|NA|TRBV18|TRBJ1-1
CASSGSSSFNTEAFF
TGTGCCAGCTCTGGTAGCTCTTCGTTTAACACTGAAGCTTTCTTT
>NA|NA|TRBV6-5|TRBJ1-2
CASSRTSRWNYGYTF
TGTGCCAGCAGCCGAACTTCGAGATGGAACTATGGCTACACCTTC
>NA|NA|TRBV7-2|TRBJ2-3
CASSLRGAGGDTQYF
TGTGCCAGCAGCTTAAGGGGAGCTGGGGGAGATACGCAGTATTTT
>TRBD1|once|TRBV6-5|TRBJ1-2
CASSYSIGTGSYGYTF
TGTGCCAGCAGTTACTCGATCGGGACAGGATCCTATGGCTACACCTTC